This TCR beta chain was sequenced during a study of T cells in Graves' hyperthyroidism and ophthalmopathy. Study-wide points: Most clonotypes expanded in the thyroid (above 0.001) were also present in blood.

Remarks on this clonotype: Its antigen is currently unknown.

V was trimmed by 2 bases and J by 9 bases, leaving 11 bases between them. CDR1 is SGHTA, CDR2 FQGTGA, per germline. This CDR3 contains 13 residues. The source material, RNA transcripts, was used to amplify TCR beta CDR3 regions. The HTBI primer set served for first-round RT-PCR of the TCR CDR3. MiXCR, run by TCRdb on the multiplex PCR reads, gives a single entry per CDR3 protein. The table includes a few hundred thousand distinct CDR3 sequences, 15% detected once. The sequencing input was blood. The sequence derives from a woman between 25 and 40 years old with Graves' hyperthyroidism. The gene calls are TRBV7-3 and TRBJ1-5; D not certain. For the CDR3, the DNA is TGTGCCAGCAGCTTAGGCCGGGAGGGGCCCCAGCATTTT. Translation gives CASSLGREGPQHF. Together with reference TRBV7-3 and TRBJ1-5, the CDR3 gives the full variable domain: GAGVSQTPSNKVTEKGKYVELRCDPISGHTALYWYRQSLGQGPEFLIYFQGTGAADDSGLPNDRFFAVRPEGSVSTLKIQRTERGDSAVYLCASSLGREGPQHFGDGTRLSIL.